These 11 T cell receptor beta chains were all obtained from the same sample, sequenced in a study of cytomegalovirus exposure and HLA in healthy donors. Amplification used 60 Vbeta primers and 13 Jbeta primers. This table comes from immunoSEQ multiplex PCR, and its TCRdb copy is limited to in-frame clones, with some not included. The data hold 130,000 or so clones, with around 79% observed a single time. Sequenced material: PBMCs. Receptors originate from a woman aged 40 to 50 in good health and CMV-seropositive.

J is TRBJ2-4 and V is TRBV7-3, with D maybe TRBD2 (7 bases). In germline, CDR1 is SGHTA, CDR2 FQGTGA. The ends were cut back, 5 bases at V and 7 bases at J, with 18 bases in the middle. This CDR3 contains 15 residues. CDR3 bases: TGTGCCAGCAGCCTCCGCGGGGGCCTCAAGAACATTCAGTACTTC. Protein product: CASSLRGGLKNIQYF. The full variable domain, in which reference TRBV7-3 and TRBJ2-4 provide the parts outside the CDR3, is GAGVSQTPSNKVTEKGKYVELRCDPISGHTALYWYRQSLGQGPEFLIYFQGTGAADDSGLPNDRFFAVRPEGSVSTLKIQRTERGDSAVYLCASSLRGGLKNIQYFGAGTRLSVL.

V and J are TRBV29-1 and TRBJ1-2; D might be TRBD1 (5 bases). The CDR3 totals 13 residues. The V end lost 7 bases, the J end lost 6 bases, and 18 bases lay between the germline ends. Germline lookup yields CDR1 SQVTM and CDR2 ANQGSEA. CDR3 sequence (DNA): TGCAGCGGGTGGAGGGAATCGGGGGATGGCTACACCTTC. Protein: CSGWRESGDGYTF.

This chain connects TRBV18 to TRBJ1-6; possible D gene TRBD1, 5 bases. The CDR3 runs to 12 residues. Germline CDR1 and CDR2: KGHSH and LQKENI. Trimming took off 4 bases at V and 8 bases at J, with 6 bases between the two ends. The CDR3 DNA reads as TGTGCCAGCTCACGGGGGGATTCACCCCTCCACTTT. Its translation: CASSRGDSPLHF.

CDR3 protein: CASSLDGTGFMQYF. DNA of the CDR3: TGTGCCAGCAGCTTAGATGGGACAGGATTTATGCAGTACTTC. The rearrangement links TRBV7-2 to TRBJ2-5; 8 nucleotides match TRBD1. CDR1 SGHTA and CDR2 FQGNSA come from the germline V gene. The CDR3 contains 14 residues. V lost 1 base and J lost 11; bases outside the gene matches: 9.

This clone has a single count. The chain is built from TRBV9 and TRBJ2-2, with a possible D match to TRBD2 (6 bases). In germline, CDR1 is SGDLS, CDR2 YYNGEE. This CDR3 has 14 amino acids. Trimming removed 5 bases at V and 6 bases at J, with 14 bases between. For the CDR3, the DNA is TGTGCCAGCAGTGGAGGGGTAGCGGCCGGGGAGCTGTTTTTT. This codes for CASSGGVAAGELFF.

The V call is TRBV27, the J call TRBJ2-3; 10 bases fit TRBD1. Germline-derived CDR1 and CDR2 are MNHEY and SMNVEV (reference sequence). J was trimmed by 3 bases and V by 4 bases; bases with no gene match: 7. The length of the CDR3 is 16 residues. In DNA form, the CDR3 reads TGTGCCAGCAGTTCCTCCGGGACAGGGGAAACAGATACGCAGTATTTT. Its protein is CASSSSGTGETDTQYF.

The chain has TRBV4-1 and TRBJ2-3; the D is unclear. CDR3 size: 14 residues. Germline assignment: CDR1 MGHRA and CDR2 YSYEKL. With 4 bases removed from V and 2 bases from J, the gap between germline ends came to 10 bases. The chain's CDR3 is CASSPELATDTQYF. DNA of the CDR3: TGCGCCAGCAGCCCTGAGCTCGCCACAGATACGCAGTATTTT.

The chain carries TRBV4-2 and TRBJ2-5; 7 nucleotides agree with TRBD2. The CDR3 is 16 residues long. Germline CDR1 LGHNA, CDR2 YNFKEQ. The V segment lost 1 base and the J segment 4 bases; nucleotides outside the gene matches: 9. CDR3 protein: CASSQGGGSGGETQYF. The CDR3 bases are TGTGCCAGCAGCCAAGGGGGCGGGAGTGGGGGAGAGACCCAGTACTTC.

This clone appeared a few times. The CDR3 is CAWRGRDSPPYGYTF. The CDR3, as DNA: TGTGCCTGGAGGGGTCGGGACAGCCCCCCGTATGGCTACACCTTC. The rearrangement links TRBV30 to TRBJ1-2, with 7 bases matching TRBD1. Germline-derived CDR1 and CDR2 are GTSNPN and SVGIG (reference sequence). The V segment lost 3 bases and the J segment 5 bases; nucleotides outside the gene matches: 12. The CDR3 has 15 amino acids. The full variable domain, completed using reference TRBV30 and TRBJ1-2, is SQTIHQWPATLVQPVGSPLSLECTVEGTSNPNLYWYRQAAGRGLQLLFYSVGIGQISSEVPQNLSASRPQDRQFILSSKKLLLSDSGFYLCAWRGRDSPPYGYTFGSGTRLTVV.

This clone was counted a few times. The chain combines TRBV9 with TRBJ1-4; D is uncertain. The CDR3 is 13 amino acids. Trimming shortened V by 3 bases and J by 8 bases, and 11 bases separated the two germline ends. Germline V gene lookup returns CDR1 SGDLS and CDR2 YYNGEE. The CDR3 sequence: CASSAPNTEKLFF. DNA for the CDR3: TGTGCCAGCAGCGCGCCGAACACCGAAAAACTGTTTTTT.

This clone was recorded a few times. This chain uses TRBV19 with TRBJ2-7; maybe TRBD2 (7 bases). CDR3 length equals 14 residues. The V end lost 4 bases, the J end lost 3 bases, and 13 bases lay between the germline ends. CDR1 is LNHDA and CDR2 is SQIVND in the germline V gene (reference sequence). The CDR3 sequence is CASSKGGGNYEQYF. As DNA, the CDR3 is TGTGCCAGTAGTAAAGGGGGGGGTAACTACGAGCAGTACTTC.